The 16 T cell receptor beta chains in this list originate from one sample, sequenced in a study of T cells in Graves' hyperthyroidism and ophthalmopathy. Amplified TCR beta CDR3 regions derived from RNA transcripts. The primer set for the first-round RT-PCR of the TCR CDR3 was HTBI. One entry per CDR3 protein, called by TCRdb with MiXCR from the multiplex PCR reads. Of 250,000 to 350,000 distinct CDR3 sequences listed, approximately 15% were seen once; the top ten hold 33%. The specimen was blood. The receptors were sampled from a man younger than 40 with Graves' hyperthyroidism.

Ten or more counts support this clonotype. The V and J genes are TRBV12-3 or TRBV12-4 and TRBJ1-1; TRBD1 matches 7 bases. The CDR3 loop spans 14 amino acids. V trimming: 5 bases; J trimming: 1 base; junction bases outside the gene matches: 4. This CDR3 reads CASSQGGWNTEAFF. CDR3 nucleotides: TGTGCCAGCAGTCAGGGGGGATGGAACACTGAAGCTTTCTTT.

This clonotype showed up many times. The chain combines TRBV6-2 or TRBV6-3 with TRBJ2-7, with no clear D. The V gene's germline CDR1 is MNHEY and CDR2 SVGEGT. Trimming pared 2 bases from V and 4 bases from J, leaving 12 bases between. The CDR3 consists of 14 residues. CDR3 in amino acids: CASSYHTLKYEQYF. CDR3 nucleotides: TGTGCCAGCAGTTACCATACCCTAAAGTACGAGCAGTACTTC.

This rearrangement joins TRBV19 to TRBJ1-4; D possibly corresponds to TRBD1 (5 bases). The CDR3 has 16 amino acids. Germline V gene lookup returns CDR1 LNHDA and CDR2 SQIVND (reference sequence). V shed 6 bases and J shed 0 bases, with 14 bases lying between them. In DNA, the CDR3 is TGTGCCAGTAGGACCGGGGGTACGGCAACTAATGAAAAACTGTTTTTT. Amino acids: CASRTGGTATNEKLFF.

This clonotype was detected many times. The chain joins TRBV12-3 or TRBV12-4 to TRBJ2-1, with TRBD2 as a possible D gene (5 bases). This CDR3 is 14 amino acids long. Trimming pared 4 bases from V and 5 bases from J, leaving 12 bases between. This CDR3 reads CASSYGLPNNEQFF. The CDR3 bases are TGTGCCAGCAGTTATGGACTCCCAAACAATGAGCAGTTCTTC.

This clonotype has ten or more counts. The chain uses TRBV28 and TRBJ2-4, with D perhaps TRBD1 (5 bases). Trimming removed 3 bases at V and 7 bases at J, with 10 bases between. The CDR3 is made up of 13 amino acids. Germline V gene data show CDR1 as MDHEN and CDR2 as SYDVKM. The CDR3 DNA sequence: TGTGCCAGCAGTTTGAGGAACAGGAACATTCAGTACTTC. Its translation is CASSLRNRNIQYF.

In this sample, this clonotype turned up many times. This chain joins TRBV28 and TRBJ2-7, with a weak D call TRBD1 (5 bases). The CDR3 contains 18 residues. Germline loops: CDR1 MDHEN, CDR2 SYDVKM. V lost 0 bases to trimming and J lost 3 bases, with 21 bases between them. CDR3 amino acids: CASSLWARHRPVFYEQYF. In DNA, the CDR3 is TGTGCCAGCAGTTTATGGGCCCGACACAGGCCCGTTTTCTACGAGCAGTACTTC.

The chain is built from TRBV29-1 and TRBJ1-5; TRBD1 is a possible D gene (6 bases). This CDR3 has 14 amino acids. CDR1 and CDR2 from the germline V gene are SQVTM and ANQGSEA. V gave up 4 bases and J gave up 5 bases, with 15 bases separating them. The CDR3, as DNA: TGCAGCGTTGCCTCGGACAGCCTAGATCAGCCCCAGCATTTT. This codes for CSVASDSLDQPQHF.

This clonotype was seen at least ten times. The chain employs TRBV6-1 and TRBJ2-2; no definite D call. This CDR3 comprises 14 residues. Trimming took off 6 bases at V and 4 bases at J, with 12 bases between the two ends. Germline V gene sequence: CDR1 MNHNS, CDR2 SASEGT. The chain's CDR3 is CASRLSTSTGELFF. CDR3 nucleotide sequence: TGTGCCAGCAGACTCAGCACGAGCACCGGGGAGCTGTTTTTT.

In its sample, this clonotype was seen many times. The chain combines TRBV7-3 with TRBJ2-3; D remains unclear. Trimming cost V 1 base and J 1 base, with 9 bases left between them. This CDR3 is 15 amino acids long. CDR1 and CDR2 (germline): SGHTA, FQGTGA. This CDR3 reads CASSLNWVGTDTQYF. CDR3 DNA: TGTGCCAGCAGCTTAAATTGGGTGGGCACAGATACGCAGTATTTT. The entire variable domain, with the rest obtained from reference TRBV7-3 and TRBJ2-3, is as follows: GAGVSQTPSNKVTEKGKYVELRCDPISGHTALYWYRQSLGQGPEFLIYFQGTGAADDSGLPNDRFFAVRPEGSVSTLKIQRTERGDSAVYLCASSLNWVGTDTQYFGPGTRLTVL.

This clonotype was seen repeatedly, ten times or more. This chain joins TRBV27 and TRBJ2-1, with 9 bases identical to TRBD2. Germline CDR1 and CDR2: MNHEY and SMNVEV (reference sequence). V trimming: 6 bases; J trimming: 7 bases; junction bases outside the gene matches: 10. The length of the CDR3 is 15 residues. This CDR3 is CASSPAGGGGNEQFF. CDR3 bases: TGTGCCAGCAGCCCAGCGGGAGGTGGGGGGAATGAGCAGTTCTTC.

This clonotype was recorded many times. The chain links TRBV11-2 to TRBJ2-7; D is ambiguous. This CDR3 has 14 residues. V lost 4 bases and J 3 bases, leaving 13 bases between the germline ends. Germline V lookup: CDR1 SGHAT, CDR2 FQNNGV. CDR3 amino acids: CASSSDLIGYEQYF. CDR3 coding DNA: TGTGCCAGCAGCTCGGACCTAATCGGCTACGAGCAGTACTTC.

The chain combines TRBV25-1 with TRBJ1-4; no reliable D call. Trimming stripped 1 base from V and 7 bases from J, with 10 bases between. The CDR3 contains 14 residues. In germline, CDR1 is MGHDK, CDR2 SYGVNS. The CDR3 DNA follows: TGTGCCAGCAGTGAATCCCAGAAAGCTGAAAAACTGTTTTTT. It codes for CASSESQKAEKLFF.

There are many counts of this clonotype. The rearrangement links TRBV5-1 to TRBJ1-2; no clear D. Germline V lookup: CDR1 SGHRS, CDR2 YFSETQ. The V end lost 0 bases, the J end lost 6 bases, and 9 bases lay between the germline ends. The CDR3 runs to 13 residues. CDR3 nucleotide sequence: TGCGCCAGCAGCTTGGAAAGTTCGGATGGCTACACCTTC. Translated, it gives CASSLESSDGYTF.

This chain links TRBV25-1 with TRBJ2-5; no reliable D call. This CDR3 spans 12 amino acids. The ends were cut back, 5 bases at V and 5 bases at J, with 9 bases in the middle. CDR1 MGHDK and CDR2 SYGVNS come from the germline V gene. The CDR3 DNA reads as TGTGCCAGCAGTAATTCCCGGGAGACCCAGTACTTC. Its translation is CASSNSRETQYF.

The genes are TRBV29-1 and TRBJ2-2; D unclear. Germline CDR1 and CDR2: SQVTM and ANQGSEA. This CDR3 has 13 residues. Trimming removed 4 bases at V and 0 bases at J, with 6 bases between. CDR3 nucleotides: TGCAGCGTTGTAATGGCGAACACCGGGGAGCTGTTTTTT. Residues: CSVVMANTGELFF.

The table lists this clonotype with many counts. The CDR3 sequence is CASRLGTNNEQFF. In DNA form, the CDR3 reads TGCGCCAGCAGGTTAGGGACCAACAATGAGCAGTTCTTC. The V call is TRBV5-1, the J call TRBJ2-1; D may match TRBD1 or TRBD2 (5 bases each). CDR1 and CDR2 from the germline V gene are SGHRS and YFSETQ. The CDR3 has 13 residues. The V and J ends lost 5 bases and 5 bases respectively, with 11 bases between them.